This T cell receptor (beta chain) was documented in a study of cytomegalovirus exposure and HLA in healthy donors (dated by TCRdb to 2016 to 2017). With regard to the full study: In an earlier analysis of under 600 of the donors, about 270 Gb of sequence data and 100 million or so unique TCR beta sequences from some 170 million T cells were reported. Along with the approximately 670-subject first cohort, a separate validation cohort of over a hundred different subjects was used. On average, 235,054 unique TCR beta nucleotide sequences were sequenced per donor among about 400 genotyped donors of the cohort, with roughly a sixth of those sequences being non-productive. Both class I and class II loci were covered by HLA typing, at four-digit resolution. Using immunosequencing, the study profiled T cell repertoires from some 670 subjects and related those repertoires to cytomegalovirus serostatus. The study aimed to test whether cataloging public T cell receptors could reveal signatures of past pathogen exposure. The later analysis used no new phenotypic data to find candidate immune exposures, relying instead on TCR beta sequences and their occurrence across donors. Of the approximately 400 genotyped donors, around 81% fell in the genetic ancestry cluster associated with self-reported Caucasian donors. In a later analysis, previously published TCR beta repertoires from several hundred donors were re-analyzed and high-resolution HLA genotyping was added so that TCR occurrence patterns could be studied. Every repertoire in the discovery cohort had been generated on one and the same sequencing platform. To predict cytomegalovirus infection status, the study brought together high-throughput TCR immunosequencing, statistical association of individual TCRs with disease status, and machine learning. An earlier analysis of some 500 of the donors applied high-throughput TCR beta sequencing to assess whether each TCR beta V gene segment acted as functional or pseudogenic. The number of typed donors differed by locus: 629-630 for A, B, C, DRB1 and DQB1; 500 to 550 for DQA1; roughly 600 for DPA1; and roughly 470 for DPB1. In a later genetic analysis, genome-wide SNP genotypes for about three fifths of the roughly 670 donors were used, and that subset was treated as a discovery cohort. Roughly 300 gigabases of sequencing data and tens of millions of unique TCR sequences were included in an early release covering around 650 HLA-typed donors. Four to six DR-DQ haplotypes were handled as single units for association and clustering, since linkage in the cohort was strong. Donor age, sex, ethnicity and CMV serostatus were compiled together with the repertoire data. The paper as a whole reports these results and caveats: According to a later analysis, most CMV-associated TCR beta chains appeared to be HLA-restricted, and the HLA associations seemed to be driven largely by CMV exposure. CMV serostatus was the only immune exposure information available for the cohort. In a later analysis, the rate of TCR association differed among HLA loci, with DRB1 alleles having the most associated TCRs and HLA-C alleles having the fewest. Because the 87-base-pair reads could not distinguish some IMGT-functional V segments, including TRBV6-2 and TRBV6-3, those segments were excluded. The classifier was reported to diagnose cytomegalovirus status with high specificity and sensitivity in both the original and validation cohorts. According to the authors, the approach could potentially be generalized to other disease states and immunological phenotypes. The study gave a list of 150 to 200 TCR beta chains associated with cytomegalovirus. Seventeen rarely observed V segments, including chromosome 9 orphons, were excluded from the earlier analysis of about 500 of the donors because counts were too low. In an earlier analysis of 500 to 650 of the donors, most TCR beta V segments appeared in productive rearrangements about 87% or about 30% of the time, broadly matching IMGT annotations. Correlated functional status among segregating V segments might be attributable to linkage disequilibrium, but an unknown experimental factor could not be ruled out. This cohort had only TCR beta chains sequenced, and the lack of alpha or paired-chain data limited which features could be detected. A later analysis associated 16,951 TCR beta sequences with specific HLA alleles at a false discovery rate of 0.05. A later genetic analysis associated a missense DCLRE1C variant with V-gene and J-gene trimming of TCR beta chains, and an independent cohort replicated the association. The sequencing pipeline was judged likely to have produced a cluster of highly shared sequence variants as a technical artifact. HLA typing was unavailable for some donors at each locus, so association tests used only the typed subset. A few of the identified cytomegalovirus-associated TCR beta chains were confirmed in vitro to be specific for cytomegalovirus antigens. Most TCR sequences were observed very rarely across donors, whereas some public TCRs were present in many individuals. In a later analysis, HLA-associated TCR beta chains showed more clonal expansion and lower generation probabilities than non-associated chains that were equally common. A further reported finding was that TCR beta sequences accurately predicted the HLA-A and HLA-B alleles for most subjects in the first cohort. A later analysis reported that several top co-occurrence clusters appeared linked to parvovirus B19, influenza, CMV and Epstein-Barr virus. According to a later genetic analysis, donors in an Asian-associated ancestry cluster had fewer N-insertions in productive TCRs than the roughly 700-donor mean. Strong co-occurrence of HLA alleles, especially DR and DQ, made assigning TCR associations to individual alleles difficult. Sequencing depth was assumed to be roughly uniform across donors in the presence/absence analyses, though that assumption may not hold.

Trimming removed 2 bases from V and 3 bases from J; the gene matches leave 10 bases unexplained. The germline V gene provides CDR1 SNHLY and CDR2 FYNNEI. The CDR3 runs 19 residues from the cysteine to the phenylalanine. Kept here is only the CDR3 DNA, which spans 57 bases and is read in frame from base 1. The library came from the immunoSEQ multiplex PCR assay. The multiplex PCR relied on a mix of 60 forward primers for TCR Vbeta segments and 13 reverse primers for TCR Jbeta segments. The CDR3 region of rearranged TCR beta genes was amplified from genomic DNA with a multiplex PCR assay. On the Illumina HiSeq System, the amplified TCR beta libraries were sequenced as 87-base-pair reads. Per the source publication's procedure: A later analysis tallied around 80 million unique TCR beta chains across the 666 repertoires, and around 12 million of those chains were shared by two or more donors. Raw reads were error-corrected and collapsed into unique sequences with a nearest-neighbor algorithm that merged closely related sequences to remove PCR and sequencing errors. CDR3 sequences were aligned to IMGT reference sequences to assign V, D and J gene segments. For a sequence to be retained, a match of at least six nucleotides was required to both a V gene segment and a J gene segment. A rearrangement was called productive if the CDR3 had no stop codons and remained in frame with V and J, and every other rearrangement was called non-productive. Following IMGT convention, CDR3 was defined as the stretch from the second conserved V-encoded cysteine to the conserved J-encoded phenylalanine. The earlier analysis of roughly 590 of the donors excluded any sequence lacking an unambiguous match to a single V gene segment. In an earlier analysis of 587 of the donors, a V segment was called functional when productive rearrangements were above 56.7%, and segregating when the standard deviation between donors exceeded 5%. A statistical classification framework was built to diagnose cytomegalovirus status from the catalog of TCR beta chain sequences. In a later analysis, V and J genes were assigned by comparing TCR nucleotide sequences against IMGT/GENE-DB human TR gene sequences. A later analysis assigned CDR3 sequences and most-parsimonious VDJ recombination scenarios with the TCRdist pipeline. A later analysis defined each TCR beta chain by its CDR3 amino acid sequence plus V-gene family, and excluded reads lacking a unique V-gene family. To address suspected cross-contamination and a sequencing artifact, a later analysis removed some 620 highly shared, low-generation-probability nucleotide sequences. A later analysis calculated a clonal expansion index for each public chain from normalized within-repertoire ranks of inferred template counts. In a later analysis, generation probabilities were computed using a VDJ recombination model fitted to out-of-frame rearrangements, and the results were checked against IGoR. In a later analysis, hypergeometric tests were used to score TCR-TCR, TCR-HLA and TCR-CMV co-occurrence, with a repertoire-size bias correction applied to TCR pairs. To estimate false discovery rates, a later analysis permuted the HLA or CMV assignments 20 times. In a later analysis, co-occurring TCRs were grouped using DBSCAN, and TCRdist sequence similarity was added for clustering within HLA-allele-positive subsets. Repertoires with fewer than 30,000 or more than 120,000 public chains, plus five repertoires with anomalous nucleotide sharing, were excluded from co-occurrence clustering. This immuneACCESS table, as held by TCRdb, lists in-frame sequences with V and J called but not all clones. Of the missing ones, under half trace to an unresolved V gene in checked studies; the others have no known cause. V, J and clone size reflect that table, while D and trimming were determined from the DNA. The sample table lists roughly 190,000 clones, around four fifths of them with a count of one. 0.9% to 1.2% of the sample is taken by the ten largest.

In total, roughly 670 healthy bone marrow donors made up the cohort. At the time of sampling, every cohort member was nominally healthy, though immune exposures that went unrecorded were likely present. The donor was CMV seronegative and belonged to the group of 350 to 400 seronegative cohort members. A peripheral blood sample was provided by each donor, and peripheral blood mononuclear cells were used for TCR beta sequencing. The Qiagen DNeasy Blood Extraction Kit was used to extract genomic DNA from the blood cell samples. Points on this clone: Which antigen it targets is not known. No much larger clone exists at a distance of one base, and base qualities are not known.

Sequencing was done on a sample of PBMCs. This TCR came from a woman aged 40 to 49 in good health and CMV-seronegative. Recombination joined TRBV2 with TRBJ2-2; TRBD2 aligns with 12 central bases. Here the CDR3 is given as CASSERGLAGRLDTGELFF. The DNA is TGTGCCAGCAGTGAAAGAGGACTAGCGGGACGACTCGACACCGGGGAGCTGTTTTTT.